A selection of T cell receptor beta chains follows, all from one sample in a study of CD8 T cells in Susac syndrome. TCRdb analysed the immunoSEQ multiplex PCR reads with MiXCR anew, one entry per CDR3 protein. Altogether about 180,000 distinct CDR3 sequences are present, roughly 94% being singletons, with the ten largest covering 0.1% to 0.13%. The sequencing sample was made of CD4+ T cells from PBMCs. The receptors were sampled from a human donor with Susac syndrome. CDR3s include the opening cysteine and the closing phenylalanine or tryptophan. A D gene is named only where the DNA matches it firmly. Some rows have no size entry. The others give once, few or many, or a class for an expanded clone.

TRBJ1-5 TRBD1 TRBV18 . TGTGCCAGCTCACAACGGACAGGGTTGGATCAGCCCCAGCATTTT CASSQRTGLDQPQHF
TRBJ2-3 . TRBV4-1 . TGCGCCAGCAGCCCACCCCCAGCAACAGATACGCAGTATTTT CASSPPPATDTQYF
TRBJ1-6 . TRBV12-3/TRBV12-4 . TGTGCCAGCAGTTTAGATCATTCACCCCTCCACTTT CASSLDHSPLHF
TRBJ2-7 . TRBV20-1 . TGCAGTGCTAGAAGTTCTAGCGACGAGCAGTACTTC CSARSSSDEQYF
TRBJ2-1 . TRBV5-1 . TGCGCCAGCAGCTTGGAGGGGGGAGGAGAGCAGTTCTTC CASSLEGGGEQFF
TRBJ1-2 . TRBV19 . TGTGCCAGTAGCCCAGGGATTAACTATGGCTACACCTTC CASSPGINYGYTF
TRBJ2-2 . TRBV30 . TGTGCCTTCCGGGACCGAAACACCGGGGAGCTGTTTTTT CAFRDRNTGELFF
TRBJ2-2 . TRBV2 . TGTGCCAGCAGCGGACTGAACACCGGGGAGCTGTTTTTT CASSGLNTGELFF
TRBJ1-1 . TRBV6-5 . TGTGCCAGCAGTTACTCGCTCCGGGGAGCGATGAACACTGAAGCTTTCTTT CASSYSLRGAMNTEAFF
TRBJ1-2 . TRBV6-1 . TGTGCCAGCACTGATCAGGACTACTATGGCTACACCTTC CASTDQDYYGYTF
TRBJ2-7 . TRBV29-1 . TGCAGCGTTGAGTCCGGAACCTACGAGCAGTACTTC CSVESGTYEQYF
TRBJ2-2 . TRBV9 . TGTGCCAGCAGCGTTGGGCGGGGCCTGAACACCGGGGAGCTGTTTTTT CASSVGRGLNTGELFF
TRBJ2-3 TRBD2 TRBV6-1 . TGTGCCAGCCGTCAAACGGGACTAGCGGGGGGTGGTACGCAGTATTTT CASRQTGLAGGGTQYF
TRBJ1-1 . TRBV24-1 . TGTGCCACCAGTGATTTACGGCAGCCAGATGGTACTCCGAACACTGAAGCTTTCTTT CATSDLRQPDGTPNTEAFF
TRBJ1-1 . TRBV3-1 . TGTGCCAGCAGCCGGGGGGCGGCTGAAGCTTTCTTT CASSRGAAEAFF
TRBJ2-3 . TRBV25-1 . TGTGCCAGCAGTGAATGGAATAGCTATGTGAATACGCAGTATTTT CASSEWNSYVNTQYF
TRBJ2-5 TRBD1 TRBV25-1 . TGTGCCAGCAGTGCCGCCGGGACAGGGGGACAAGAGACCCAGTACTTC CASSAAGTGGQETQYF
TRBJ1-6 . TRBV4-1 . TGCGCCAGCAGCCAAGATCTTGCCCCGACCTCCTATAATTCACCCCTCCACTTT CASSQDLAPTSYNSPLHF
TRBJ2-3 TRBD2 TRBV7-2 . TGTGCCAGCAGCCCCCTATGGAGCGGGGGGCCTAGCACAGATACGCAGTATTTT CASSPLWSGGPSTDTQYF
TRBJ2-3 TRBD1 TRBV20-1 . TGCAGTGCTGAGGACAGGGGAGGGGCAGATACGCAGTATTTT CSAEDRGGADTQYF
TRBJ1-5 . TRBV20-1 . TGCAGTGCTGTTAAACAGGGTGGCAATCAGCCCCAGCATTTT CSAVKQGGNQPQHF
TRBJ1-2 . TRBV20-1 . TGCAGTGCTACGGGGAATGACTATGGCTACACCTTC CSATGNDYGYTF
TRBJ1-2 . TRBV18 . TGTGCCAGCTCACCGGCTATGACAGTTTCTAACTATGGCTACACCTTC CASSPAMTVSNYGYTF
TRBJ1-1 . TRBV7-8 . TGTGCCAGCAGCTTGCCGGACAGAGAAGCTTTCTTT CASSLPDREAFF
TRBJ2-5 TRBD2 TRBV9 . TGTGCCAGCAGCGCTCAAATTAGCGGGGGCCAAGAGACCCAGTACTTC CASSAQISGGQETQYF
TRBJ2-7 . TRBV3-1 . TGTGCCAGCAGCCAAGTTATCTCCTACGAGCAGTACTTC CASSQVISYEQYF
TRBJ1-5 . TRBV20-1 . TGCACTGTCGGCAGGGGCAATCAGCCCCAGCATTTT CTVGRGNQPQHF
TRBJ1-1 . TRBV20-1 . TGCAGTGCTAGAGATCCAGGCCCCAGCGGAGGGGCCACTGAAGCTTTCTTT CSARDPGPSGGATEAFF
TRBJ1-6 . TRBV4-2 . TGTGCCAGCAGCCAAGATCTGGGGAATTCACCCCTCCACTTT CASSQDLGNSPLHF
TRBJ1-6 . TRBV25-1 . TGTGCCAGCAGTGCCCCCGGACAGAGATATTCACCCCTCCACTTT CASSAPGQRYSPLHF
TRBJ2-6 . TRBV25-1 . TGTGCCAGCAGTGTGGGACGGCGCTCTGGGGCCAACGTCCTGACTTTC CASSVGRRSGANVLTF
TRBJ2-5 TRBD2 TRBV20-1 . TGCAGTGCCACGCGGGGGTTGGGGCAAGAGACCCAGTACTTC CSATRGLGQETQYF
TRBJ2-5 . TRBV19 once TGTGCCAGTAGTCCCGCTGAGAAGCGTGGAGAGACCCAGTACTTC CASSPAEKRGETQYF
TRBJ2-3 . TRBV5-6 . TGTGCCAGCAGTACTACTAGCACAGATACGCAGTATTTT CASSTTSTDTQYF
TRBJ1-1 . TRBV27 few TGTGCCAGCAGTAGCTGGGACACTGAAGCTTTCTTT CASSSWDTEAFF
TRBJ2-3 . TRBV20-1 once TGCAGTGTTAGGGGGCCGGGACTAGAAGCGGATACGCAGTATTTT CSVRGPGLEADTQYF
TRBJ1-2 . TRBV4-2 . TGTGCCAGCAGCCAAGAAGGGACCTATGGCTACACCTTC CASSQEGTYGYTF
TRBJ1-2 TRBD1 TRBV6-5 . TGTGCCAGCAGTCAACAGGGGGCGGGAGGCTACACCTTC CASSQQGAGGYTF
TRBJ1-2 . TRBV15 once TGTGCCACCAGCTGGACCGGCGCTAACTATGGCTACACCTTC CATSWTGANYGYTF
TRBJ1-5 TRBD1 TRBV18 . TGTGCCAGCTCGGGACAGAACAATCAGCCCCAGCATTTT CASSGQNNQPQHF
TRBJ2-7 . TRBV19 . TGTGCCAGTACCGCTGGGGGAGCGACCAGCTCCTACGAGCAGTACTTC CASTAGGATSSYEQYF
TRBJ2-1 . TRBV7-9 . TGTGCCAGCAGCTTAGTAGGGAACCCTGGGGATGAGCAGTTCTTC CASSLVGNPGDEQFF
TRBJ1-4 . TRBV20-1 . TGCAGTGCTAGAAATGAAAAACTGTTTTTT CSARNEKLFF
TRBJ2-7 TRBD2 TRBV12-3/TRBV12-4 . TGTGCCAGCAGTACGACTAGCGTCGGCTACGAGCAGTACTTC CASSTTSVGYEQYF
TRBJ2-7 . TRBV5-1 . TGCGCCAGCACCGACATGGCCGGTAGCGAGCAGTACTTC CASTDMAGSEQYF